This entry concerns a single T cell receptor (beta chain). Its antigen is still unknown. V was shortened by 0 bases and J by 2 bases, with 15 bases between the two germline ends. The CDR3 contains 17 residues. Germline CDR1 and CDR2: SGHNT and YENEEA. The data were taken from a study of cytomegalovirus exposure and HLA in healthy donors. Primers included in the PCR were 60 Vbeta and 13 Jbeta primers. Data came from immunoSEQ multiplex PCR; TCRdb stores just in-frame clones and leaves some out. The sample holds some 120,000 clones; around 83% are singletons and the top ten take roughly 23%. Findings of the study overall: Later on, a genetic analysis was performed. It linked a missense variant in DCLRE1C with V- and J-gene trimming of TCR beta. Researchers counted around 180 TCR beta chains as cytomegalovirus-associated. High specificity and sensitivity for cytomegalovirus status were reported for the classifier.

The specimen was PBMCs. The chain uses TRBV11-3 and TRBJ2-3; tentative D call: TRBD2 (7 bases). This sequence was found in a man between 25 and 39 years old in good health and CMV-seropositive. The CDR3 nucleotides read TGTGCCAGCAGCTTAGATGGGGGGGACACCCTCACAGATACGCAGTATTTT. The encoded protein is CASSLDGGDTLTDTQYF.